This T cell receptor (beta chain) is drawn from a study of blood T cell repertoires in COVID-19. The wider study: The study drew acute and convalescent COVID-19 samples from the United States, Italy and Spain. PBMCs, B-cell-depleted T cells, or T cells provided the cDNA or gDNA that made up the material.

Method: immunoSEQ multiplex PCR; TCRdb's copy keeps in-frame clones and lacks some. The sample shows about 75,000 clones, around 88% of them seen only once. This clone was recorded once. The sample taken for sequencing was peripheral blood. The TCR sequence derives from a woman in her 70s with acute or convalescent COVID-19.

The CDR3 loop is CASSKEAGRTDTQYF. CDR3 bases: TGTGCCAGCAGCAAAGAGGCAGGGAGGACAGATACGCAGTATTTT. The chain recombines TRBV21-1 with TRBJ2-3; TRBD2 was called by the table and not checked on the DNA. TRBV21-1 is labeled a pseudogene. The CDR3 covers 15 residues.